The entry below gives a single T cell receptor (beta chain) sequence along with its context. The antigen is not known. Every TCR beta cDNA library bore unique molecular identifiers. It was from about 1 to 10 million T cells that 500,000 or so cDNA molecules came. TCRdb re-called the PCR reads through MiXCR, storing one row per CDR3 protein. Among a few hundred thousand distinct CDR3 sequences, approximately 46% were seen once, and the ten largest hold 9% to 14%. Per the germline V gene, CDR1 is MDHEN and CDR2 is SYDVKM. This CDR3 comprises 14 residues. V lost 5 bases to trimming and J lost 1 base, with 10 bases between them. These data originate in a study of post-analysis software for immune sequencing data. Study observations and caveats: Comparison with controls showed significantly lower normalized Chao1 diversity in multiple sclerosis patients. Patients showed TRBV5-6, TRBV5-1 and TRBV20-1 among four to six TRBV segments more frequent than in controls. Under the F measure, samples that were prepared in one batch clustered strongly together.

The sequencing sample was made of blood. This sequence joins TRBV28 and TRBJ2-3; D remains ambiguous. The sequence came from a girl aged 10 to 17 with multiple sclerosis. The CDR3 DNA follows: TGTGCCAGCAGTCCCCGATCTCGCACAGATACGCAGTATTTT. Translation: CASSPRSRTDTQYF.